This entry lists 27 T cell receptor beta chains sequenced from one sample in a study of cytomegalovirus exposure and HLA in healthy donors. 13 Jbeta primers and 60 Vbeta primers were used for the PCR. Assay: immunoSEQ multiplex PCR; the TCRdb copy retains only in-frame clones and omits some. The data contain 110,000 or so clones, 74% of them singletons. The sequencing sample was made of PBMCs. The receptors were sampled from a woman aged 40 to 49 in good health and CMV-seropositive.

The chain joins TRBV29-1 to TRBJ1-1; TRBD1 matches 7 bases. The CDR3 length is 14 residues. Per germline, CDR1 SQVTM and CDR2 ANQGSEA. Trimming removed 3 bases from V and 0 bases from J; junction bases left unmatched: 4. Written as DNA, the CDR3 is TGCAGCGTTGATCCCGGACAGGTGAACACTGAAGCTTTCTTT. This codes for CSVDPGQVNTEAFF.

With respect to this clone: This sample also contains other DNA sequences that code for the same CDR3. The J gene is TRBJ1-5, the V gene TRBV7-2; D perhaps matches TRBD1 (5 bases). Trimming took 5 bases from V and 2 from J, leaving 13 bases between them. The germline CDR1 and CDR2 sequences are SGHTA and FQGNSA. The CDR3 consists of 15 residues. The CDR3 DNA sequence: TGTGCCAGCAGCCCCCAGTCGGGGGGCAATCAGCCCCAGCATTTT. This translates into CASSPQSGGNQPQHF.

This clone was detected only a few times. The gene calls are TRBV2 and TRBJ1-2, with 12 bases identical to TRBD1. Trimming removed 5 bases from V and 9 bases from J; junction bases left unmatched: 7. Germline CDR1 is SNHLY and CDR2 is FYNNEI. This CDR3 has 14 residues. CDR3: CASSPGTGGSRYTF. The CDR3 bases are TGTGCCAGCAGTCCCGGGACAGGGGGCTCTCGCTACACCTTC.

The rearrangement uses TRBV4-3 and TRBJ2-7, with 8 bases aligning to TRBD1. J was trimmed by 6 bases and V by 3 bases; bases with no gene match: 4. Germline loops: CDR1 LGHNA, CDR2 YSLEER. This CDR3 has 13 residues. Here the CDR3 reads CASSQRQGSEQYF. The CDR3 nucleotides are TGCGCCAGCAGCCAGAGACAGGGGAGCGAGCAGTACTTC.

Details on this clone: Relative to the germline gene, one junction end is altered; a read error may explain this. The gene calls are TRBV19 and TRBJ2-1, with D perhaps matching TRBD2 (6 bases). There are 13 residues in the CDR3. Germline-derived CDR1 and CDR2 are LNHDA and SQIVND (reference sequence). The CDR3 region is CASSIKDYDEQFF. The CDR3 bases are TGTGCCAGTAGTATCAAGGACTACGATGAGCAGTTCTTC.

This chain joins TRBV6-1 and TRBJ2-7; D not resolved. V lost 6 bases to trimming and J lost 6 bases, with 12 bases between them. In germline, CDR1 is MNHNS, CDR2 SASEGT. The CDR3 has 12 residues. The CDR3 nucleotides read TGTGCCAGCAGAGCTCGAGGCCTCGAGCAGTACTTC. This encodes CASRARGLEQYF.

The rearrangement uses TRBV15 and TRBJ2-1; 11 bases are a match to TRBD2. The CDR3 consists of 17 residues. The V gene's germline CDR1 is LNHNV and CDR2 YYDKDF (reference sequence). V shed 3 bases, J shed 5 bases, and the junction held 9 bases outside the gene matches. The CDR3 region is CATSRGSSGRGNNEQFF. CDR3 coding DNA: TGTGCCACCAGCAGGGGAAGTAGCGGGAGGGGTAACAATGAGCAGTTCTTC.

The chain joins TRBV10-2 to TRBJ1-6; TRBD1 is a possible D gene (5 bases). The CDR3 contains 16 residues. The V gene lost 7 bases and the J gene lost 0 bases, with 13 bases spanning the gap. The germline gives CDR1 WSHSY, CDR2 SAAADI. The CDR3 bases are TGCGCCAGCACAGGCAGGGCAAGCTCCTATAATTCACCCCTCCACTTT. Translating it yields CASTGRASSYNSPLHF.

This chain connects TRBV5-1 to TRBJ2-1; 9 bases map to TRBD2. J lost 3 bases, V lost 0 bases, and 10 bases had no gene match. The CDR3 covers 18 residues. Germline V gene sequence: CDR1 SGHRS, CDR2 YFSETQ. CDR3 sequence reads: CASSLGVSGRIGYNEQFF. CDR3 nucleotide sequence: TGCGCCAGCAGCTTGGGTGTTAGCGGGAGAATTGGCTACAATGAGCAGTTCTTC.

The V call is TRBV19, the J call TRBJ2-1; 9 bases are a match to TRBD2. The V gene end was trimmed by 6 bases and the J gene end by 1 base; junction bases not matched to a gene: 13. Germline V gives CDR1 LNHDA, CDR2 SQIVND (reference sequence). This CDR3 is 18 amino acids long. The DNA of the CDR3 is TGTGCCAGTAGCCGGGGAGCGATAGCGGGAGAATCCTACAATGAGCAGTTCTTC. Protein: CASSRGAIAGESYNEQFF.

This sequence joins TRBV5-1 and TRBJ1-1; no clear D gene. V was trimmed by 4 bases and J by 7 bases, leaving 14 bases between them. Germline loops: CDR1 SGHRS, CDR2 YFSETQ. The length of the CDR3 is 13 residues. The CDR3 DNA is TGCGCCAGCAGCCCAGGTTCTCCTGGTGAAGCTTTCTTT. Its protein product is CASSPGSPGEAFF. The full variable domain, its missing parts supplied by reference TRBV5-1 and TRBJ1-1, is KAGVTQTPRYLIKTRGQQVTLSCSPISGHRSVSWYQQTPGQGLQFLFEYFSETQRNKGNFPGRFSGRQFSNSRSEMNVSTLELGDSALYLCASSPGSPGEAFFGQGTRLTVV.

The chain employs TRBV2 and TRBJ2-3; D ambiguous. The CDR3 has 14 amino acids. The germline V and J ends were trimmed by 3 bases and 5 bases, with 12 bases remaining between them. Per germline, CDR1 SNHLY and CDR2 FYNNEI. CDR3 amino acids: CASSELVRGDTQYF. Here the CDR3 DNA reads TGTGCCAGCAGTGAGTTGGTACGAGGAGATACGCAGTATTTT.

CDR3 sequence: CASSEALGGGETQYF. The CDR3 nucleotides are TGTGCCAGCAGTGAAGCGCTTGGCGGGGGAGAGACCCAGTACTTC. The chain recombines TRBV6-1 with TRBJ2-5; 7 bases are shared with TRBD2. This CDR3 is built from 15 residues. Germline lookup yields CDR1 MNHNS and CDR2 SASEGT. Germline trimming cut 0 bases from V and 4 bases from J; bases unmatched to any gene: 5.

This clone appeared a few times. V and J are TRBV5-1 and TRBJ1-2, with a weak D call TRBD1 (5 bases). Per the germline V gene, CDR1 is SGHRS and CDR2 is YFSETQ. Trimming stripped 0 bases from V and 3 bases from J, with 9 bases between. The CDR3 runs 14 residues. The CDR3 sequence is CASSLVVGDYGYTF. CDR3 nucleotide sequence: TGCGCCAGCAGCTTGGTTGTAGGGGACTATGGCTACACCTTC.

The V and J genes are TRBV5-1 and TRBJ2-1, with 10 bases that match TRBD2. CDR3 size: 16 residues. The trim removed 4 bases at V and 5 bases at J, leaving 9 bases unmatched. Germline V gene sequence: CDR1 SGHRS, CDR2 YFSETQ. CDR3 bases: TGCGCCAGCAGCGGGTCCGGTGGACTAGCGGACAATGAGCAGTTCTTC. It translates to CASSGSGGLADNEQFF. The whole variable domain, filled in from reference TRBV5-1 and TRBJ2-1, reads KAGVTQTPRYLIKTRGQQVTLSCSPISGHRSVSWYQQTPGQGLQFLFEYFSETQRNKGNFPGRFSGRQFSNSRSEMNVSTLELGDSALYLCASSGSGGLADNEQFFGPGTRLTVL.

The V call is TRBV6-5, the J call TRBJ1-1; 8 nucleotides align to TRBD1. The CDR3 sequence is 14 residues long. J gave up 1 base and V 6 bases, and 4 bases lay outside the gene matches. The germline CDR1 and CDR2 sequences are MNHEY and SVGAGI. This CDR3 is CASRRDRRNTEAFF. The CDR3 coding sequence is TGTGCCAGCAGAAGGGACAGGAGGAACACTGAAGCTTTCTTT.

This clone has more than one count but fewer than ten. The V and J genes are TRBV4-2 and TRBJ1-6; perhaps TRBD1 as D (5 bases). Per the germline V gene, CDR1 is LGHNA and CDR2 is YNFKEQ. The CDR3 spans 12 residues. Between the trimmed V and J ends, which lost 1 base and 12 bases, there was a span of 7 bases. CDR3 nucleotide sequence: TGTGCCAGCAGCCAAGCCCAGGGACCCCTCCACTTT. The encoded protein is CASSQAQGPLHF.

CDR3 sequence: CASSFRQNEQFF. The CDR3 nucleotides are TGTGCCAGCAGCTTCCGACAGAATGAGCAGTTCTTC. This rearrangement joins TRBV7-3 to TRBJ2-1; tentative D call: TRBD1 (5 bases). Deletions cut 3 bases from V and 7 bases from J, with 7 bases between. The CDR3 sequence is 12 residues long. Germline lookup yields CDR1 SGHTA and CDR2 FQGTGA.

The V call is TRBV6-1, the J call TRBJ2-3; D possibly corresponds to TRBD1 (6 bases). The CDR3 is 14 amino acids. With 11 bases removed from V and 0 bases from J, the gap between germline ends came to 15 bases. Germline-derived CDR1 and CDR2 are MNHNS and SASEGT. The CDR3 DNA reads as TGTGCCTCCGACTTGGGGGCTAGCACAGATACGCAGTATTTT. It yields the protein CASDLGASTDTQYF.

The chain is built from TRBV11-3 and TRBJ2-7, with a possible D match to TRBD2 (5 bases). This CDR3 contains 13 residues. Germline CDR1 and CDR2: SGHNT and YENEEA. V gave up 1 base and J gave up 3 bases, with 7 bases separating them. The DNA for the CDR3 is TGTGCCAGCAGCTTAGGCCGGGACTACGAGCAGTACTTC. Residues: CASSLGRDYEQYF.

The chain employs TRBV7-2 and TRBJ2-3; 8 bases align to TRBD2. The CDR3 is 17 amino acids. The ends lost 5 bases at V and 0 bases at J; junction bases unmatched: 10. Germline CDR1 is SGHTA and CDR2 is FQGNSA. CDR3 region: CASSQALAGPSTDTQYF. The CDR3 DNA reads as TGTGCCAGCAGCCAAGCTTTAGCGGGACCAAGCACAGATACGCAGTATTTT.

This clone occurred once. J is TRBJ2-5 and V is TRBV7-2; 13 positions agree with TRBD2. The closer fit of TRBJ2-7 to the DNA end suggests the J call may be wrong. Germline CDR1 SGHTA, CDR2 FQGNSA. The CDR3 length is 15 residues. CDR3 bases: TGTGCCAGCAGTCAGGGACTAGCGGGAACCTACGAGCAGTACTTC. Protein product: CASSQGLAGTYEQYF.

The CDR3 sequence: CASSPKTGVASGYTF. The CDR3 DNA reads TGCGCCAGCAGCCCGAAAACAGGGGTAGCGAGTGGCTACACCTTC. The V call is TRBV5-1, the J call TRBJ1-2; 7 positions agree with TRBD1. V was clipped by 4 bases and J by 7 bases; unmatched bases: 13. Germline V gives CDR1 SGHRS, CDR2 YFSETQ. CDR3 length equals 15 residues.

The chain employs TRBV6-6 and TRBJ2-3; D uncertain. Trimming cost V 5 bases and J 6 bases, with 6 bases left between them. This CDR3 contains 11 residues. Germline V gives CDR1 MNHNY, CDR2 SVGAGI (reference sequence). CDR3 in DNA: TGTGCCAGCAGTCCGAGGGATACGCAGTATTTT. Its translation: CASSPRDTQYF.

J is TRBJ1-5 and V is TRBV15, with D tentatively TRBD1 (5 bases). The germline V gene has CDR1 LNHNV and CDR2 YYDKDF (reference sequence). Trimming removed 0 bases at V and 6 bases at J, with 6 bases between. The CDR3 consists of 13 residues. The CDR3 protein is CATSRDQGQPQHF. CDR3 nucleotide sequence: TGTGCCACCAGCAGAGACCAGGGTCAGCCCCAGCATTTT.

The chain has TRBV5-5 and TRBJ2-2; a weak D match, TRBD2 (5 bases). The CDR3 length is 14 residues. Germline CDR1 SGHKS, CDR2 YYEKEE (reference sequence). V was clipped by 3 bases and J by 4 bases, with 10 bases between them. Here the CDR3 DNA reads TGTGCCAGCAGCTCGCGGACTTTCACCGGGGAGCTGTTTTTT. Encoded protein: CASSSRTFTGELFF. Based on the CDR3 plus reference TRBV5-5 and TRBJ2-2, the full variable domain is DAGVTQSPTHLIKTRGQQVTLRCSPISGHKSVSWYQQVLGQGPQFIFQYYEKEERGRGNFPDRFSARQFPNYSSELNVNALLLGDSALYLCASSSRTFTGELFFGEGSRLTVL.

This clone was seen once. The CDR3 reads CASSSYDGVYGYTF. In DNA, the CDR3 is TGCGCCAGCAGCTCCTATGACGGGGTCTATGGCTACACCTTC. V and J are TRBV5-1 and TRBJ1-2, with no clear D. The CDR3 is 14 amino acids. CDR1 and CDR2 from the germline V gene are SGHRS and YFSETQ. Trimming pared 3 bases from V and 4 bases from J, leaving 13 bases between.